These 20 T cell receptor beta chains were all obtained from the same sample, sequenced in a study of T cells after yellow fever vaccination. MiXCR was run by TCRdb on the 5' RACE reads, yielding one entry per CDR3 protein. The table lists 60,000 to 95,000 distinct CDR3 sequences, 7.3% of them singletons. Sample: CD8+ T cells sorted from PBMCs, taken about 10 days after the first yellow fever vaccination. The receptors were gathered from a man between 18 and 29 years old who received the YFV17D yellow fever vaccine.

In the case of this clonotype: One junction end disagrees with the germline gene, perhaps due to a read error. The chain combines TRBV12-3 or TRBV12-4 with TRBJ1-2; D not resolved. The CDR3 consists of 8 residues. The CDR3 loop is CATLLEGF. The CDR3 DNA reads as TGTGCCACCCTATTGGAGGGTTTC.

This chain joins TRBV4-3 and TRBJ2-3, with 9 bases identical to TRBD2. The V and J ends lost 1 base and 1 base, in that order; junction bases with no gene match: 6. Germline CDR1 reads LGHNA; CDR2 reads YSLEER. This CDR3 spans 17 amino acids. As DNA, the CDR3 is TGCGCCAGCAGCCAAGTATCTAGCGGGACCGGCACAGATACGCAGTATTTT. Its protein is CASSQVSSGTGTDTQYF.

The chain employs TRBV20-1 and TRBJ2-7; perhaps TRBD2 as D (5 bases). The germline gives CDR1 DFQATT, CDR2 SNEGSKA (reference sequence). Trimming stripped 0 bases from V and 4 bases from J, with 7 bases between. The CDR3 runs to 12 residues. CDR3 nucleotide sequence: TGCAGTGCTAGAGAGGGGAGTTACGAGCAGTACTTC. As protein: CSAREGSYEQYF.

This sequence joins TRBV20-1 and TRBJ2-7; TRBD2 matches 14 bases. The CDR3 loop spans 14 amino acids. After removal of 5 bases from V and 2 bases from J, the junction contained 2 bases not matched to a gene. Germline loops: CDR1 DFQATT, CDR2 SNEGSKA (reference sequence). The CDR3 sequence is CSAGLAGGPYEQYF. CDR3 bases: TGCAGTGCTGGACTAGCGGGGGGACCCTACGAGCAGTACTTC.

The CDR3 spells CASSPSYRREQFF. CDR3 bases: TGTGCCAGCAGTCCCAGTTATCGACGGGAGCAGTTCTTC. This chain links TRBV13 with TRBJ2-1; D remains unclear. Deletions cut 6 bases from V and 10 bases from J, with 16 bases between. The V gene's germline CDR1 is PRHDT and CDR2 FYEKMQ (reference sequence). CDR3 size: 13 residues.

This clonotype appeared many times. The CDR3 protein is CASSYSSPVPQRGETQYF. DNA of the CDR3: TGTGCCAGCAGTTACTCCTCCCCCGTACCCCAAAGAGGGGAGACCCAGTACTTC. This chain uses TRBV6-5 with TRBJ2-5; D may be TRBD2 (5 bases). The germline V gene encodes CDR1 MNHEY and CDR2 SVGAGI. CDR3 length: 18 residues. Trimming removed 0 bases at V and 5 bases at J, with 22 bases between.

The rearrangement joins TRBV7-9 to TRBJ1-1, with D tentatively TRBD1 (5 bases). The CDR3 runs 13 residues. Trimming left V 0 bases short and J 5 bases short, with 7 bases between. In germline, CDR1 is SEHNR, CDR2 FQNEAQ (reference sequence). The CDR3 DNA follows: TGTGCCAGCAGCTTAGCAGGGGAAACTGAAGCTTTCTTT. Its protein is CASSLAGETEAFF.

This clonotype was picked up many times. The rearrangement links TRBV7-2 to TRBJ2-1, with D perhaps TRBD1 or TRBD2 (5 bases each). V was trimmed by 5 bases and J by 11 bases, leaving 19 bases between them. The V gene's germline CDR1 is SGHTA and CDR2 FQGNSA. CDR3 length: 14 amino acids. CDR3 in DNA: TGTGCCAGCAGCCCAGTACCAGCTTGGGGGAAGCAGTTCTTC. It yields the protein CASSPVPAWGKQFF.

This clonotype was seen at least ten times. V is TRBV4-1 and J is TRBJ1-1, with D possibly TRBD1 on 5 matching bases. CDR3 size: 13 residues. The germline V and J ends were trimmed by 2 bases and 5 bases, with 9 bases remaining between them. Per the germline V gene, CDR1 is MGHRA and CDR2 is YSYEKL. This CDR3 is CASSQREGTEAFF. The CDR3 region has the DNA TGCGCCAGCAGCCAAAGGGAGGGGACTGAAGCTTTCTTT.

This clonotype was found many times. The rearrangement uses TRBV12-3 or TRBV12-4 and TRBJ2-5, with 11 bases aligning to TRBD1. The length of the CDR3 is 16 residues. The junction had 6 bases not matched to a gene; V was cut back by 5 bases and J by 1 base. The CDR3 region is CASSIPGQGGQETQYF. The CDR3 region has the DNA TGTGCCAGCAGTATCCCGGGACAGGGGGGCCAAGAGACCCAGTACTTC.

This clonotype has at least ten counts. The chain carries TRBV5-1 and TRBJ1-1; the D is unclear. CDR3 length: 15 amino acids. Trimming stripped 3 bases from V and 1 base from J, with 13 bases between. Germline V gene data show CDR1 as SGHRS and CDR2 as YFSETQ. The CDR3 DNA reads as TGCGCCAGCAGCTGGAGGACCGCGAGGAACACTGAAGCTTTCTTT. It specifies CASSWRTARNTEAFF.

This clonotype was detected ten times or more. The chain is built from TRBV12-3 or TRBV12-4 and TRBJ2-1; tentatively, D is TRBD1 or TRBD2 (6 bases each). Trimming stripped 2 bases from V and 6 bases from J, with 20 bases between. This CDR3 spans 17 amino acids. DNA of the CDR3: TGTGCCAGCAGTTTATCGCCGGGGGCAGGAGGTTTCAATGAGCAGTTCTTC. Protein sequence: CASSLSPGAGGFNEQFF.

The table lists this clonotype with a few counts. The V gene is TRBV5-1, the J gene TRBJ2-5; 7 bases align to TRBD2. Germline values: CDR1 SGHRS, CDR2 YFSETQ. Trimming took 3 bases from V and 0 from J; bases not matched to a gene: 2. The length of the CDR3 is 14 residues. CDR3 sequence reads: CASSWLADQETQYF. The CDR3 region has the DNA TGCGCCAGCAGCTGGCTAGCGGACCAAGAGACCCAGTACTTC.

With respect to this clonotype: A much more abundant neighbour one base away suggests this may be a read error. The CDR3 bases are TGTGCCAGCAGTCCCCCGGGGACAGGGCGCACTGAAGCTTTCTTT. This translates into CASSPPGTGRTEAFF. The chain employs TRBV12-3 or TRBV12-4 and TRBJ1-1, with TRBD1 identical over 9 bases. There are 15 residues in the CDR3. After removal of 5 bases from V and 4 bases from J, the junction contained 8 bases not matched to a gene.

The chain links TRBV5-4 to TRBJ2-7, with D perhaps matching TRBD2 (7 bases). The CDR3 spans 13 residues. Germline CDR1 reads SGHNT; CDR2 reads YYREEE (reference sequence). Trimming cost V 4 bases and J 6 bases, with 14 bases left between them. The CDR3 is CASSGRDTSEQYV. Here the CDR3 DNA reads TGTGCCAGCAGCGGGAGGGACACTTCCGAGCAGTACGTC.

This clonotype was seen only a few times. This chain uses TRBV24-1 with TRBJ2-5; possibly TRBD1 or TRBD2 for D (5 bases each). Trimming took off 0 bases at V and 1 base at J, with 11 bases between the two ends. CDR1 and CDR2 from the germline V gene are KGHDR and SFDVKD. The CDR3 totals 16 residues. The DNA for the CDR3 is TGTGCCACCAGTGATTTGGACGGGACCGCCCAAGAGACCCAGTACTTC. It specifies CATSDLDGTAQETQYF.

This clonotype came up many times. The J gene is TRBJ2-7, the V gene TRBV15; D gene ambiguous. The CDR3 loop spans 15 amino acids. V was cut by 0 bases and J by 0 bases, with 9 bases left in between. CDR1 and CDR2 from the germline V gene are LNHNV and YYDKDF (reference sequence). The DNA of the CDR3 is TGTGCCACCAGCAGAGAACTGGGAACCTCCTACGAGCAGTACGTC. This translates into CATSRELGTSYEQYV.

This clonotype showed up just a few times. The chain employs TRBV11-1 and TRBJ2-3; no clear D. In germline, CDR1 is SGHAT, CDR2 FQDESV (reference sequence). CDR3 length equals 14 residues. Trimming cost V 1 base and J 2 bases, with 7 bases left between them. CDR3 bases: TGTGCCAGCAGCTTAGAGGTCTCCACAGATACGCAGTATTTT. Protein: CASSLEVSTDTQYF.

This clonotype was detected many times. Germline is not matched at one junction end, which may reflect a read error. The CDR3 DNA reads as TGCTGCGTTGTGGGGCGCGGAACTGAAGCTTTCTTT. Residues: CCVVGRGTEAFF. V and J are TRBV29-1 and TRBJ1-1, with D perhaps matching TRBD1 (5 bases). The CDR3 totals 12 residues. Germline lookup yields CDR1 SQVTM and CDR2 ANQGSEA.

This clonotype has at least ten counts. V and J are TRBV15 and TRBJ1-2; TRBD1 matches at 9 bases. CDR1 and CDR2 from the germline V gene are LNHNV and YYDKDF (reference sequence). This CDR3 contains 13 residues. V was clipped by 1 base and J by 6 bases; unmatched bases: 0. The CDR3 loop reads CATSRGDRDGYTF. CDR3 coding DNA: TGTGCCACCAGCAGAGGGGACAGGGATGGCTACACCTTC.